The rows below give T cell receptor beta chains drawn from one sample of a study of naive and memory T cell subsets. TCRdb independently ran MiXCR on the UMI-ligation and nested PCR reads; one entry per CDR3 protein. The sample lists 80,000 or so distinct CDR3 sequences, 9% occurring once. Sequenced input: naive CD8+ T cells from blood. Receptors were obtained from a human donor in good health. CDR3s include the opening cysteine and the closing phenylalanine or tryptophan. A D gene is named only where the DNA matches it firmly. The listing skips clone size in some rows; elsewhere it reads once, few, many or a size class.

length,J,D,V,size,DNA,CDR3
13,TRBJ2-5,TRBD1,TRBV27,-,TGTGCCAGCAGTACTGACAGGGTAGAGACCCAGTACTTC,CASSTDRVETQYF
12,TRBJ2-5,-,TRBV6-5,many,TGTGCCACTAAACTAGGGGCCCAGACCCAGTACTTC,CATKLGAQTQYF
15,TRBJ2-7,TRBD2,TRBV6-6,-,TGTGCCAGCAGTTACGTGTGGGAGGGCCAGTACGAGCAGTACTTC,CASSYVWEGQYEQYF
15,TRBJ2-3,TRBD1,TRBV2,-,TGTGCCAGCACCGCGACAGGGACCCGCACAGATACGCAGTATTTT,CASTATGTRTDTQYF
15,TRBJ2-3,TRBD1,TRBV20-1,few,TGCAGTGCCAGCCCTCCCGACAGGGTTGGAGATACGCAGTATTTT,CSASPPDRVGDTQYF
16,TRBJ2-1,TRBD2,TRBV7-9,many,TGTGCCAGCAGCCACCCGATGGCGGGAGGGCCAGGTGAGCAGTTCTTC,CASSHPMAGGPGEQFF
18,TRBJ2-2,TRBD2,TRBV7-9,few,TGTGCCAGCAGCCGCTGGAAAGTGGGGACTAGCGGCACCGGGGAGCTGTTTTTT,CASSRWKVGTSGTGELFF
14,TRBJ2-4,-,TRBV2,-,TGTGCCAGCATTTTCCGGGACTCCGCAAACATTCAGTACTTC,CASIFRDSANIQYF
16,TRBJ2-1,TRBD2,TRBV29-1,-,TGCAGCGTTGAAGGGGCTAGCGGGAGTTCCTACAATGAGCAGTTCTTC,CSVEGASGSSYNEQFF
13,TRBJ2-1,-,TRBV20-1,-,TGCAGTGCTATGAGACTGTTAGGGAATGAGCAGTTCTTC,CSAMRLLGNEQFF
15,TRBJ2-7,TRBD2,TRBV27,many,TGTGCCAGCAGTTCCTGGACTAGCGGAGCCTACGAGCAGTACTTC,CASSSWTSGAYEQYF
12,TRBJ2-1,-,TRBV9,-,TGTGCCAGCGGGAGCTTGATCCATGAGCAGTTCTTC,CASGSLIHEQFF
15,TRBJ1-6,TRBD1,TRBV6-6,many,TGTGCCAGCAGTTCCCCTCGGGACAGCAATTCACCCCTCCACTTT,CASSSPRDSNSPLHF
15,TRBJ1-2,TRBD1,TRBV5-4,few,TGTGCCAGCAGGCCGCCTGGGGACAGAAAATATGGCTACACCTTC,CASRPPGDRKYGYTF
14,TRBJ2-7,TRBD1,TRBV27,-,TGTGCCAGCAGTTTATCCGGGACAGGGTACGAGCAGTACTTC,CASSLSGTGYEQYF
16,TRBJ2-1,TRBD2,TRBV28,-,TGTGCCAGCAGCCCTTTCGCGGGAGAGGAGTTGGATGAGCAGTTCTTC,CASSPFAGEELDEQFF
16,TRBJ2-1,TRBD2,TRBV13,-,TGTGCCAGCAGCTCACCGGGACTAGCGGGGAGAAATGAGCAGTTCTTC,CASSSPGLAGRNEQFF
12,TRBJ2-7,-,TRBV12-3/TRBV12-4,-,TGTGCCAGCAGTCCCCTAGGGGGAGAGCAGTACTTC,CASSPLGGEQYF
13,TRBJ2-1,TRBD2,TRBV29-1,many,TGCAGCGAAAAGACTAGCGGGAGTATTGAGCAGTTCTTC,CSEKTSGSIEQFF
13,TRBJ2-5,-,TRBV12-3/TRBV12-4,many,TGTGCCAGCAGTCCCAGGGTACAAGAGACCCAGTACTTC,CASSPRVQETQYF
18,TRBJ2-3,TRBD2,TRBV28,few,TGTGCCAGCAGTTTATTACTAGCGGGAGGGCCTGGAACAGATACGCAGTATTTT,CASSLLLAGGPGTDTQYF
13,TRBJ2-7,-,TRBV29-1,-,TGCAGCGTTGTCGGGACCGACGCCTACGAGCAGTACTTC,CSVVGTDAYEQYF
15,TRBJ2-3,TRBD2,TRBV14,many,TGTGCCAGCAGCCATTCCCTAGCGGGAGACGATACGCAGTATTTT,CASSHSLAGDDTQYF
17,TRBJ1-2,TRBD1,TRBV27,many,TGTGCCAGCAGTTTATCCGGGACAGGGAAATCCGACTATGGCTACACCTTC,CASSLSGTGKSDYGYTF
15,TRBJ1-5,-,TRBV13,many,TGTGCCAGCAGCTTAGCAGGGCGGGAAAATCAGCCCCAGCATTTT,CASSLAGRENQPQHF
17,TRBJ2-7,-,TRBV14,few,TGTGCCAGCAGCCAAGGAGTCGGAGCCGTCAGTACCTACGAGCAGTACTTC,CASSQGVGAVSTYEQYF
12,TRBJ1-2,TRBD1,TRBV29-1,-,TGCAGCGTTGGGACAGGCCTGGATGGCTACACCTTC,CSVGTGLDGYTF
16,TRBJ2-3,TRBD2,TRBV6-5,many,TGTGCCAGCAGGGGGAACGGGAGGGCTTACACAGATACGCAGTATTTT,CASRGNGRAYTDTQYF
13,TRBJ1-2,-,TRBV6-5,many,TGTGCCAGCAGTTACGGCGGCAACTATGGCTACACCTTC,CASSYGGNYGYTF
18,TRBJ2-7,-,TRBV3-1,-,TGTGCCAGCAGCCAAGCTTTAGGGGCCACGGGTTGGACTTACGAGCAGTACTTC,CASSQALGATGWTYEQYF
13,TRBJ1-5,-,TRBV30,many,TGTGCCTGGAGTTCGGATAGCAATCAGCCCCAGCATTTT,CAWSSDSNQPQHF
16,TRBJ2-1,TRBD1,TRBV15,many,TGTGCCACCAGCAGTAGGTCAGGGGGCCCCTACAATGAGCAGTTCTTC,CATSSRSGGPYNEQFF
17,TRBJ2-3,-,TRBV20-1,-,TGCAGTGCTAGAACACGGGCCCTCCAAGGTGGCACAGATACGCAGTATTTT,CSARTRALQGGTDTQYF
16,TRBJ2-1,-,TRBV7-2,-,TGTGCCAGCAGCCCCCTCGCCTATAGCGACCACAATGAGCAGTTCTTC,CASSPLAYSDHNEQFF
16,TRBJ1-5,TRBD1,TRBV27,many,TGTGCCAGCAGTTTATCCGGGACAGGGTATAATCAGCCCCAGCATTTT,CASSLSGTGYNQPQHF
12,TRBJ2-1,-,TRBV10-3,-,TGTGCCTGCCTGAATTCCTACAATGAGCAGTTCTTC,CACLNSYNEQFF
14,TRBJ2-1,-,TRBV29-1,many,TGCAGCGGACAGACAGGGGAGGGTTACAATGAGCAGTTCTTC,CSGQTGEGYNEQFF
17,TRBJ1-2,-,TRBV27,many,TGTGCCAGCAGTTTGGTCCCAGGCACTACCCCTAACTATGGCTACACCTTC,CASSLVPGTTPNYGYTF
14,TRBJ2-7,TRBD2,TRBV7-8,few,TGTGCCAGCAGCCCTCCTGGGGGGGCCTACGAGCAGTACTTC,CASSPPGGAYEQYF
13,TRBJ2-7,-,TRBV15,many,TGTGCCACCAGCCCGGCCTCCCTGGGCGAGCAGTACTTC,CATSPASLGEQYF
15,TRBJ2-6,-,TRBV10-3,many,TGTGCCACCCCGAACCGGGATTCCGGGGCCAACGTCCTGACTTTC,CATPNRDSGANVLTF
11,TRBJ2-7,-,TRBV20-1,many,TGCAGTGCTCGCGGTGACTACGAGCAGTACTTC,CSARGDYEQYF
15,TRBJ2-7,-,TRBV29-1,many,TGCAGCTTCCAGGGTTTGGGGATCTCACCCTACGAGCAGTACTTC,CSFQGLGISPYEQYF
13,TRBJ2-7,-,TRBV2,few,TGTGCCAGCACGGCCAGCAGCTCCTACGAGCAGTACTTC,CASTASSSYEQYF
14,TRBJ2-3,-,TRBV20-1,many,TGCAGTGCTAGAGACAGGGTTCGTATGGATACGCAGTATTTT,CSARDRVRMDTQYF
14,TRBJ2-1,-,TRBV4-1,-,TGCGCCAGCAGCCACCCGAGCTCCTACAATGAGCAGTTCTTC,CASSHPSSYNEQFF
14,TRBJ2-7,TRBD2,TRBV20-1,-,TGCAGTGCTAGAGATGTAGCGGGAGGGTACGAGCAGTACTTC,CSARDVAGGYEQYF
14,TRBJ1-5,TRBD1,TRBV27,few,TGTGCCAGCAGGGGGGGACAGGGGTATCAGCCCCAGCATTTT,CASRGGQGYQPQHF
13,TRBJ2-7,-,TRBV3-1,-,TGTGCCAGCAGCCAAGTTGCGAGGGATATACAGTACTTC,CASSQVARDIQYF
14,TRBJ2-7,TRBD1,TRBV5-6,-,TGTGCCAGCAGCAGCCGGGACAGGACCTACGAGCAGTACTTC,CASSSRDRTYEQYF
14,TRBJ2-1,-,TRBV5-8,many,TGTGCCAGCAGCTTGGAGGCGGGACAGCATGAGCAGTTCTTC,CASSLEAGQHEQFF
13,TRBJ2-7,-,TRBV28,-,TGTGCCAGCAGTTTCACCCGGGACTCAAGGCAGTACTTC,CASSFTRDSRQYF
15,TRBJ2-2,-,TRBV20-1,many,TGCAGTGCTACCTTGACGTTTGCGAACACCGGGGAGCTGTTTTTT,CSATLTFANTGELFF